Sequencing of this TCR beta chain was carried out in a study of cytomegalovirus exposure and HLA in healthy donors. Study conclusions and caveats: The study listed 164 cytomegalovirus-associated TCR beta chains. The authors later found HLA-associated TCR beta chains more clonally expanded than equally common others.

Both 60 Vbeta primers and 13 Jbeta primers went into the PCR. Data came from immunoSEQ multiplex PCR; TCRdb stores just in-frame clones and leaves some out. The sample holds more than 100,000 clones, about two thirds seen once. The CDR3 runs to 15 residues. CDR1 and CDR2 (germline): MGHRA, YSYEKL. The ends were cut back, 4 bases at V and 2 bases at J, with 13 bases in the middle. Concerning this clone: Its target is not known.

The receptor was derived from a woman between 40 and 55 years old in good health and CMV-seropositive. Sequences were obtained from PBMCs. The chain joins TRBV4-1 to TRBJ2-3, with unresolved D. The CDR3 region has the DNA TGCGCCAGCAGCCCTAATTTGTTCAACACAGATACGCAGTATTTT. The encoded protein is CASSPNLFNTDTQYF.